This record covers a single TCR beta chain. CDR3 length equals 12 residues. V was clipped by 11 bases and J by 7 bases, with 14 bases between them. Germline loops: CDR1 MNHEY, CDR2 SVGAGI. These data come from a study of T cell changes during pregnancy in multiple sclerosis. Clones were sequenced by immunoSEQ multiplex PCR, and TCRdb holds only the in-frame ones, with some missing. The table has some 80,000 clones, roughly 93% seen once. This chain uses TRBV6-5 with TRBJ1-4; D possibly corresponds to TRBD1 (5 bases). Sample: peripheral blood, taken in the third trimester of pregnancy. The clonotype originates from a female donor with multiple sclerosis, enrolled in a pregnancy study. CDR3 in DNA: TGTGCCGTCAGGGTCAGTGGTGAAAAACTGTTTTTT. It yields the protein CAVRVSGEKLFF.